This paragraph reports one T cell receptor beta chain. CDR3 size: 13 residues. Trimming removed 6 bases at V and 2 bases at J, with 10 bases between. The germline V gene has CDR1 LNHDA and CDR2 SQIVND (reference sequence). Authors' analysis steps: For nucleated cells, counts were estimated from reference gene primer amplification. Sequencing used immunoSEQ multiplex PCR; TCRdb keeps in-frame clones, though not all of them. V and J calls and clone size are given by that table; D and trimming were obtained from the DNA. This sample has about 340,000 clones; 65% to 85% occur once, and the top ten carry about 3%. The data originate from a study of blood T cell repertoires in COVID-19. Study context: The samples span acute and convalescent COVID-19 from the United States, Italy and Spain. T cells, B-cell-depleted T cells, or PBMCs supplied cDNA or gDNA.

Material: peripheral blood. The chain is built from TRBV19 and TRBJ2-5, with TRBD1 as a possible D gene (5 bases). This receptor was identified in a man under 40 with active or convalescent COVID-19. The DNA for the CDR3 is TGTGCCAGTAGGCAGGGCAGACAAGAGACCCAGTACTTC. It is translated as CASRQGRQETQYF.